A single sample gave rise to the 31 T cell receptor beta chains below, sequenced in a study of beta chain features in type 1 diabetes. Study-level points and caveats: Across all four CD4+ subsets, people with type 1 diabetes showed modestly shorter TCRB CDR3s.

No antigen has been identified for these receptors. The study reverse transcribed the entire isolated RNA, so it sequenced expressed TCRB transcripts. Produced via immunoSEQ multiplex PCR; TCRdb's table is partial and in-frame only. The sample comprises around 250,000 clones, 20% of which are singletons, and 0.028% rests with the top ten. The sample taken for sequencing was naive CD4+ T cells from blood. These receptors were collected from a woman aged 40 to 55 with type 1 diabetes.

The chain couples TRBV6-4 to TRBJ2-3, with TRBD1 matching 10 bases. This CDR3 has 16 amino acids. Germline loops: CDR1 MRHNA, CDR2 SNTAGT. The ends lost 3 bases at V and 3 bases at J; junction bases unmatched: 6. The CDR3 region has the DNA TGTGCCAGCAGTGAGTCCGGGACAGGGGATACAGATACGCAGTATTTT. It codes for CASSESGTGDTDTQYF.

The rearrangement links TRBV30 to TRBJ2-1; 8 nucleotides agree with TRBD2. CDR1 GTSNPN and CDR2 SVGIG come from the germline V gene (reference sequence). The CDR3 consists of 14 residues. J lost 4 bases, V lost 0 bases, and 2 bases had no gene match. In DNA form, the CDR3 reads TGTGCCTGGAGTGTCCTAGCGGGTTACAATGAGCAGTTCTTC. Amino acids: CAWSVLAGYNEQFF.

This clone has a handful of counts. The genes are TRBV7-8 and TRBJ1-2; D not resolved. The CDR3 loop spans 14 amino acids. CDR1 SGHVS and CDR2 FQNEAQ come from the germline V gene. With 1 base removed from V and 8 bases from J, the gap between germline ends came to 14 bases. The CDR3 DNA reads as TGTGCCAGCAGCTTAGACGGAGAGGGATGGGGCTACACCTTC. As protein: CASSLDGEGWGYTF.

The chain carries TRBV7-2 and TRBJ1-1; 12 bases are a match to TRBD1. CDR1 is SGHTA, CDR2 FQGNSA, per germline. CDR3 length equals 15 residues. The ends lost 6 bases at V and 6 bases at J; junction bases unmatched: 8. The CDR3 reads CASSTRDRGHPEAFF. DNA of the CDR3: TGTGCCAGCAGTACCCGGGACAGGGGGCACCCTGAAGCTTTCTTT.

This clone was seen more than once but under ten times. This chain uses TRBV27 with TRBJ2-5, with 8 bases fitting TRBD1. Germline CDR1 is MNHEY and CDR2 is SMNVEV (reference sequence). Trimming removed 5 bases from V and 7 bases from J; junction bases left unmatched: 15. The CDR3 length is 16 residues. The CDR3 spells CASSPLGQALGGTQYF. The DNA of the CDR3 is TGTGCCAGCAGTCCCTTGGGACAGGCCCTCGGAGGGACCCAGTACTTC.

The V call is TRBV5-4, the J call TRBJ2-1, with 8 bases aligning to TRBD2. Germline loops: CDR1 SGHNT, CDR2 YYREEE (reference sequence). CDR3 size: 16 residues. V lost 3 bases and J lost 2; bases outside the gene matches: 7. The CDR3 bases are TGTGCCAGCAGCTCCGGGACTAGGGGCACCTACAATGAGCAGTTCTTC. Protein product: CASSSGTRGTYNEQFF.

The chain carries TRBV19 and TRBJ1-1, with D possibly TRBD1 on 6 matching bases. The V end lost 10 bases, the J end lost 1 base, and 10 bases lay between the germline ends. The CDR3 is 12 residues long. Germline CDR1 is LNHDA and CDR2 is SQIVND (reference sequence). CDR3 loop: CATGQTNTEAFF. The CDR3 region has the DNA TGTGCCACCGGACAGACGAACACTGAAGCTTTCTTT.

The genes are TRBV11-3 and TRBJ2-3; 11 bases align to TRBD2. V was pared by 0 bases and J by 8 bases, with 13 bases of the junction left unmatched. Germline CDR1 is SGHNT and CDR2 is YENEEA. The CDR3 is 18 amino acids. The CDR3 DNA is TGTGCCAGCAGCTTAGAATCAAGCGTAGCGGGAGGGCCGGGTACGCAGTATTTT. Encoded protein: CASSLESSVAGGPGTQYF.

This chain joins TRBV4-3 and TRBJ1-1; maybe TRBD1 (6 bases). The CDR3 is 14 amino acids. The germline V gene has CDR1 LGHNA and CDR2 YSLEER. V was shortened by 4 bases and J by 6 bases, with 15 bases between the two germline ends. CDR3 DNA: TGCGCCAGCAGCCTCCAGGGGAGTAACGCTGAAGCTTTCTTT. Its protein product is CASSLQGSNAEAFF.

V and J are TRBV10-2 and TRBJ1-1, with D maybe TRBD1 (6 bases). Germline V gene data show CDR1 as WSHSY and CDR2 as SAAADI. The CDR3 consists of 12 residues. The V and J ends lost 5 bases and 8 bases respectively, with 12 bases between them. The CDR3 region is CASSRTASEAFF. As DNA, the CDR3 is TGCGCCAGCAGTCGGACAGCGAGCGAAGCTTTCTTT.

The rearrangement uses TRBV4-3 and TRBJ2-2; 7 nucleotides align to TRBD1. The germline V gene has CDR1 LGHNA and CDR2 YSLEER. With V trimmed by 0 bases and J by 0 bases, 10 bases remained unmatched. The CDR3 extends over 19 amino acids. CDR3 coding DNA: TGCGCCAGCAGCCAAGATAAGGGACAGTCCTTCGCGAACACCGGGGAGCTGTTTTTT. This encodes CASSQDKGQSFANTGELFF.

The chain employs TRBV18 and TRBJ1-1; TRBD1 matches at 7 bases. CDR1 and CDR2 (germline): KGHSH, LQKENI. Trimming took 4 bases from V and 0 from J; bases not matched to a gene: 5. This CDR3 spans 15 amino acids. The CDR3 bases are TGTGCCAGCTCACGACAGGGTTCCATGAACACTGAAGCTTTCTTT. Amino acid sequence: CASSRQGSMNTEAFF.

The chain joins TRBV5-4 to TRBJ2-7; tentatively, D is TRBD2 (7 bases). V lost 3 bases to trimming and J lost 3 bases, with 22 bases between them. CDR1 is SGHNT and CDR2 is YYREEE in the germline V gene (reference sequence). This CDR3 is 17 amino acids long. CDR3 nucleotides: TGTGCCAGCAGCTCCGGAGCGGGACATATGAATCTCTACGAGCAGTACTTC. It yields the protein CASSSGAGHMNLYEQYF.

The chain links TRBV2 to TRBJ2-7; D is undetermined. Looked up from germline, CDR1 is SNHLY and CDR2 is FYNNEI. The CDR3 has 10 amino acids. V was clipped by 6 bases and J by 2 bases, with 2 bases between them. The DNA for the CDR3 is TGTGCCAGCAGCACCTACGAGCAGTACTTC. This gives the protein CASSTYEQYF. Based on the CDR3 plus reference TRBV2 and TRBJ2-7, the full variable domain is EPEVTQTPSHQVTQMGQEVILRCVPISNHLYFYWYRQILGQKVEFLVSFYNNEISEKSEIFDDQFSVERPDGSNFTLKIRSTKLEDSAMYFCASSTYEQYFGPGTRLTVT.

This clone was counted only a few times. V usage is TRBV27 and J usage is TRBJ2-7, with D unclear. Germline assignment: CDR1 MNHEY and CDR2 SMNVEV (reference sequence). The CDR3 sequence is 15 residues long. The V gene lost 3 bases and the J gene lost 4 bases, with 16 bases spanning the gap. The CDR3 nucleotides are TGTGCCAGCAGTTTGTCCTCCGCGAGTATGTACGAGCAGTACTTC. It codes for CASSLSSASMYEQYF.

There are a few counts of this clone. The rearrangement joins TRBV4-3 to TRBJ2-2, with D unclear. CDR1 and CDR2 (germline): LGHNA, YSLEER. Trimming removed 6 bases from V and 7 bases from J, with 6 bases in between. The CDR3 has 11 residues. The CDR3 sequence: CASSLLGELFF. In DNA, the CDR3 is TGCGCCAGCAGTCTTCTCGGGGAGCTGTTTTTT.

CDR3: CASSIQGEAAQYF. The CDR3 nucleotides are TGTGCCAGCAGCATCCAGGGGGAAGCGGCCCAGTACTTC. The J gene is TRBJ2-5, the V gene TRBV11-1, with 7 bases identical to TRBD1. The V segment lost 5 bases and the J segment 9 bases; nucleotides outside the gene matches: 9. The germline gives CDR1 SGHAT, CDR2 FQDESV (reference sequence). This CDR3 has 13 residues.

The chain couples TRBV5-4 to TRBJ2-2, with 8 bases identical to TRBD2. CDR3 length: 16 amino acids. Looked up from germline, CDR1 is SGHNT and CDR2 is YYREEE (reference sequence). The V segment lost 6 bases and the J segment 6 bases; nucleotides outside the gene matches: 13. The CDR3 DNA sequence: TGTGCCAGCACCCCAACCGGGCGGGGGGCGTCCGGGGAGCTGTTTTTT. It codes for CASTPTGRGASGELFF.

The gene calls are TRBV7-9 and TRBJ1-5; D uncertain. The CDR3 is 14 amino acids. The germline V and J ends were trimmed by 6 bases and 0 bases, with 9 bases remaining between them. Germline V lookup: CDR1 SEHNR, CDR2 FQNEAQ (reference sequence). CDR3 sequence (DNA): TGTGCCAGCAGTTCCCGAGGTAGCAATCAGCCCCAGCATTTT. Its translation is CASSSRGSNQPQHF.

V usage is TRBV2 and J usage is TRBJ1-6, with 8 bases identical to TRBD1. Germline trimming cut 5 bases from V and 7 bases from J; bases unmatched to any gene: 10. Germline CDR1 is SNHLY and CDR2 is FYNNEI. This CDR3 contains 16 residues. The CDR3 nucleotides read TGTGCCAGCAGTAAGGACAGGGCTCGCTCAAATTCACCCCTCCACTTT. Protein: CASSKDRARSNSPLHF.

DNA for the CDR3: TGCAGCGTCCGAGCGGGAGGGGCGGGTGAGCAGTTCTTC. Translating it yields CSVRAGGAGEQFF. The gene calls are TRBV29-1 and TRBJ2-1; 10 positions match TRBD2. The V gene end was trimmed by 6 bases and the J gene end by 9 bases; junction bases not matched to a gene: 8. The CDR3 has 13 amino acids. Looked up from germline, CDR1 is SQVTM and CDR2 is ANQGSEA.

This clone was seen a few times. This chain links TRBV9 with TRBJ2-4, with a tentative D call TRBD1 (6 bases). Trimming removed 0 bases at V and 7 bases at J, with 8 bases between. Germline loops: CDR1 SGDLS, CDR2 YYNGEE. This CDR3 is 13 amino acids long. CDR3 bases: TGTGCCAGCAGCGTAGGTCAGGGGAACATTCAGTACTTC. It is translated as CASSVGQGNIQYF.

The J gene is TRBJ2-3, the V gene TRBV4-1; D is perhaps TRBD2 (6 bases). There are 17 residues in the CDR3. V was clipped by 0 bases and J by 2 bases, with 15 bases between them. Germline CDR1 is MGHRA and CDR2 is YSYEKL. DNA of the CDR3: TGCGCCAGCAGCCAAGAGGGTAGCCGGAGGGACACAGATACGCAGTATTTT. Translating gives CASSQEGSRRDTDTQYF.

The chain employs TRBV25-1 and TRBJ1-2, with 10 positions matching TRBD1. The CDR3 runs 15 residues. Germline loops: CDR1 MGHDK, CDR2 SYGVNS. V trimming: 1 base; J trimming: 8 bases; junction bases outside the gene matches: 7. CDR3 sequence (DNA): TGTGCCAGCAGTGAATCCCGACAGGGGGCGGCCGGCTACACCTTC. This sequence encodes CASSESRQGAAGYTF.

This clone turned up a few times. This sequence joins TRBV15 and TRBJ2-1, with 11 nucleotides matching TRBD1. CDR1 LNHNV and CDR2 YYDKDF come from the germline V gene (reference sequence). The junction had 11 bases not matched to a gene; V was cut back by 0 bases and J by 7 bases. This CDR3 has 18 amino acids. As DNA, the CDR3 is TGTGCCACCAGCAGAGATCTAGGGACAGGGGGATCTCGAAATGAGCAGTTCTTC. Its translation: CATSRDLGTGGSRNEQFF.

The chain combines TRBV29-1 with TRBJ1-2; the match to TRBD1 covers 9 bases. CDR3 length: 15 amino acids. Per germline, CDR1 SQVTM and CDR2 ANQGSEA. V lost 6 bases to trimming and J lost 2 bases; unmatched junction nucleotides: 10. This CDR3 is CSVSTLGQGNYGYTF. CDR3 in DNA: TGCAGCGTCTCCACCCTCGGACAGGGGAACTATGGCTACACCTTC.

The rearrangement joins TRBV2 to TRBJ2-7; possible D gene TRBD1, 6 bases. Trimming shortened V by 4 bases and J by 2 bases, and 12 bases separated the two germline ends. CDR1 SNHLY and CDR2 FYNNEI come from the germline V gene. The CDR3 loop spans 14 amino acids. The chain's CDR3 is CASSGLTGPYEQYF. Here the CDR3 DNA reads TGTGCCAGCAGTGGACTGACAGGTCCCTACGAGCAGTACTTC.

This clone was detected only a few times. The chain combines TRBV30 with TRBJ2-3; no reliable D call. Germline loops: CDR1 GTSNPN, CDR2 SVGIG (reference sequence). The V end was cut by 4 bases, the J end by 4 bases, with 12 bases between. This CDR3 has 13 residues. The CDR3 loop reads CAWTTGPPDTQYF. CDR3 bases: TGTGCCTGGACCACCGGTCCCCCAGATACGCAGTATTTT.

V is TRBV28 and J is TRBJ2-1, with D maybe TRBD1 (5 bases). The V end lost 5 bases, the J end lost 0 bases, and 14 bases lay between the germline ends. The CDR3 is 16 amino acids. Germline V gene sequence: CDR1 MDHEN, CDR2 SYDVKM. The CDR3 coding sequence is TGTGCCAGCAGTAGGGGAATCCCGAGCTCCTACAATGAGCAGTTCTTC. As protein: CASSRGIPSSYNEQFF.

J is TRBJ1-1 and V is TRBV29-1; D perhaps matches TRBD1 (5 bases). Germline CDR1 SQVTM, CDR2 ANQGSEA. V lost 4 bases and J 3 bases, leaving 12 bases between the germline ends. This CDR3 region has 13 residues. The CDR3 protein is CSVVRATDTEAFF. CDR3 nucleotide sequence: TGCAGCGTTGTCAGGGCAACTGACACTGAAGCTTTCTTT. The whole variable domain, remainder taken from reference TRBV29-1 and TRBJ1-1, is SAVISQKPSRDICQRGTSLTIQCQVDSQVTMMFWYRQQPGQSLTLIATANQGSEATYESGFVIDKFPISRPNLTFSTLTVSNMSPEDSSIYLCSVVRATDTEAFFGQGTRLTVV.

This clone occurred a few times. This sequence joins TRBV7-2 and TRBJ1-6; D not resolved. V was clipped by 2 bases and J by 13 bases, with 6 bases between them. This CDR3 region has 11 residues. Germline assignment: CDR1 SGHTA and CDR2 FQGNSA. CDR3 DNA sequence: TGTGCCAGCAGCTTACCAGGTCCCCTCCACTTT. Its protein product is CASSLPGPLHF.